One and the same sample provided the 29 T cell receptor beta chains below, sequenced in a study of blood T cell repertoires in COVID-19. The repertoire was sequenced with immunoSEQ multiplex PCR; TCRdb's copy has only in-frame clones and lacks some. The table has hundreds of thousands of clones, around nine tenths seen once. The sequenced material came from peripheral blood. These receptors all stem from a man in his fifties or sixties who had recovered from COVID-19.

The genes are TRBV7-8 and TRBJ2-3; 9 positions match TRBD2. The CDR3 contains 19 residues. V lost 1 base to trimming and J lost 1 base; unmatched junction nucleotides: 12. The germline V gene encodes CDR1 SGHVS and CDR2 FQNEAQ. CDR3 amino acids: CASSLDLVAGDLRTDTQYF. DNA of the CDR3: TGTGCCAGCAGCTTAGACCTGGTAGCGGGGGATCTTCGCACAGATACGCAGTATTTT.

The rearrangement links TRBV11-2 to TRBJ2-2; a possible D gene is TRBD1 (6 bases). The germline CDR1 and CDR2 sequences are SGHAT and FQNNGV. With 1 base removed from V and 4 bases from J, the gap between germline ends came to 13 bases. CDR3 length equals 16 residues. DNA of the CDR3: TGTGCCAGCAGCTTAGTTGGGGGCGTAGCCACCGGGGAGCTGTTTTTT. Translation gives CASSLVGGVATGELFF.

V is TRBV6-6 and J is TRBJ2-5; 7 bases line up with TRBD1. The germline gives CDR1 MNHNY, CDR2 SVGAGI (reference sequence). Unmatched junction bases numbered 12, after V lost 6 bases and J lost 5 bases. The CDR3 extends over 15 amino acids. CDR3 sequence (DNA): TGTGCCAGCAGACCCTCGCAGGGGGTCGGGGAGACCCAGTACTTC. It codes for CASRPSQGVGETQYF.

V gene TRBV3-1 (or the pseudogene TRBV3-2) combines with J gene TRBJ2-7, with D possibly matching TRBD1 (5 bases). Germline loops: CDR1 LGHDT, CDR2 YNNKEL (reference sequence). The V end lost 1 base, the J end lost 10 bases, and 20 bases lay between the germline ends. This CDR3 has 15 amino acids. CDR3 DNA sequence: TGTGCCAGCAGCCAAGGTCAGGGCTGGGGAACGCCACAGTACTTC. Protein product: CASSQGQGWGTPQYF.

This chain uses TRBV12-5 with TRBJ2-2; tentatively, D is TRBD2 (6 bases). CDR1 is LGHNT and CDR2 is FRNRAP in the germline V gene. The CDR3 is made up of 18 amino acids. With 2 bases removed from V and 0 bases from J, the gap between germline ends came to 16 bases. In DNA, the CDR3 is TGTGCTAGTGGTTTGAACGCCGCGGGGAACGCGAACACCGGGGAGCTGTTTTTT. Protein: CASGLNAAGNANTGELFF.

This rearrangement joins TRBV5-1 to TRBJ2-4, with D tentatively TRBD1 (5 bases). V lost 0 bases and J lost 0, with 10 bases in between. Germline loops: CDR1 SGHRS, CDR2 YFSETQ. The CDR3 consists of 16 residues. The CDR3 DNA follows: TGCGCCAGCAGCTTGGGTGACAGATCAGCCAAAAACATTCAGTACTTC. This gives the protein CASSLGDRSAKNIQYF.

This chain joins TRBV12-3 or TRBV12-4 and TRBJ2-3; D ambiguous. Trimming removed 6 bases at V and 6 bases at J, with 13 bases between. This CDR3 contains 13 residues. Here the CDR3 reads CASRTLTLDTQYF. The CDR3 DNA reads TGTGCCAGCAGGACCTTGACACTCGATACGCAGTATTTT.

J is TRBJ2-1 and V is TRBV5-8, with 10 bases aligning to TRBD2. Germline-derived CDR1 and CDR2 are SGHTS and YDEGEE. The trim removed 5 bases at V and 4 bases at J, leaving 6 bases unmatched. This CDR3 comprises 15 residues. CDR3 sequence (DNA): TGTGCCAGCAGGTTTAGCGGGGGGTATTACAATGAGCAGTTCTTC. It specifies CASRFSGGYYNEQFF.

This sequence joins TRBV5-1 and TRBJ1-2; TRBD1 matches at 10 bases. The CDR3 is 14 residues long. Germline CDR1 reads SGHRS; CDR2 reads YFSETQ. V trimming: 4 bases; J trimming: 3 bases; junction bases outside the gene matches: 3. This CDR3 reads CASSVGQGDYGYTF. CDR3 nucleotide sequence: TGCGCCAGCAGCGTAGGACAGGGGGACTATGGCTACACCTTC. Using reference TRBV5-1 and TRBJ1-2 for the parts outside the CDR3, the full variable domain is KAGVTQTPRYLIKTRGQQVTLSCSPISGHRSVSWYQQTPGQGLQFLFEYFSETQRNKGNFPGRFSGRQFSNSRSEMNVSTLELGDSALYLCASSVGQGDYGYTFGSGTRLTVV.

The V call is TRBV5-4, the J call TRBJ2-1; D perhaps matches TRBD2 (5 bases). The CDR3 has 14 amino acids. Looked up from germline, CDR1 is SGHNT and CDR2 is YYREEE (reference sequence). Trimming stripped 1 base from V and 3 bases from J, with 8 bases between. The CDR3 region has the DNA TGTGCCAGCAGCTTGCCTAGCAGCTACAATGAGCAGTTCTTC. Protein product: CASSLPSSYNEQFF.

The chain employs TRBV5-6 and TRBJ2-5; 8 nucleotides match TRBD2. The CDR3 is made up of 14 amino acids. Germline CDR1 is SGHDT and CDR2 is YYEEEE. V dropped 1 base and J dropped 5; count of bases not matched to a gene: 4. This CDR3 is CASSLSGGWETQYF. CDR3 in DNA: TGTGCCAGCAGCTTGAGCGGGGGCTGGGAGACCCAGTACTTC.

The chain has TRBV29-1 and TRBJ2-2; TRBD2 agrees at 8 bases. The CDR3 has 14 residues. The V gene end was trimmed by 6 bases and the J gene end by 7 bases; junction bases not matched to a gene: 10. From germline, CDR1 is SQVTM and CDR2 ANQGSEA. CDR3 in DNA: TGCAGCGTCCCGGGGGGGCCTCGGATCGGGGAGCTGTTTTTT. It translates to CSVPGGPRIGELFF.

The chain carries TRBV5-1 and TRBJ2-7, with TRBD1 matching 8 bases. The CDR3 has 13 amino acids. Per germline, CDR1 SGHRS and CDR2 YFSETQ. The trim removed 7 bases at V and 7 bases at J, leaving 10 bases unmatched. The CDR3 here is CASFDRGLGEQYF. The CDR3 coding sequence is TGCGCCAGCTTCGACAGGGGCTTAGGGGAGCAGTACTTC.

This clone was detected only once. This sequence joins TRBV4-3 and TRBJ1-4; 8 bases align to TRBD1. This CDR3 region has 16 residues. Trimming removed 4 bases from V and 1 base from J; junction bases left unmatched: 5. The germline CDR1 and CDR2 sequences are LGHNA and YSLEER. The CDR3, as DNA: TGCGCCAGCAGCCGTCAGGGGGCTGTAACTAATGAAAAACTGTTTTTT. Translating gives CASSRQGAVTNEKLFF.

The V and J genes are TRBV7-6 and TRBJ1-4; 7 nucleotides line up with TRBD1. CDR1 and CDR2 (germline): SGHVS, FNYEAQ. The V gene end was trimmed by 4 bases and the J gene end by 8 bases; junction bases not matched to a gene: 16. The CDR3 covers 17 residues. This CDR3 reads CASSSLRQGRFEEKLFF. In DNA form, the CDR3 reads TGTGCCAGCAGCTCCTTACGACAGGGTCGATTTGAGGAAAAACTGTTTTTT.

The rearrangement links TRBV12-3 or TRBV12-4 to TRBJ1-2; 10 nucleotides line up with TRBD1. The CDR3 is 13 amino acids. The ends lost 5 bases at V and 8 bases at J; junction bases unmatched: 5. CDR3 DNA sequence: TGTGCCAGCAGTCCGACAGGGGGCAGAGGCTACACCTTC. Translated: CASSPTGGRGYTF.

The chain has TRBV19 and TRBJ1-5; D is perhaps TRBD1 (5 bases). The germline gives CDR1 LNHDA, CDR2 SQIVND (reference sequence). The CDR3 loop spans 14 amino acids. The V gene lost 7 bases and the J gene lost 9 bases, with 19 bases spanning the gap. The CDR3 DNA reads TGTGCCAGTACCACACTACAGGAGTATCGGCCCCAGCATTTT. Amino acid sequence: CASTTLQEYRPQHF.

V is TRBV24-1 and J is TRBJ2-2; 15 nucleotides align to TRBD2. Germline loops: CDR1 KGHDR, CDR2 SFDVKD. The CDR3 length is 16 residues. V was clipped by 9 bases and J by 3 bases; unmatched bases: 4. This CDR3 is CATRTSGRGDTGELFF. CDR3 sequence (DNA): TGTGCCACCCGGACTAGCGGGAGGGGGGACACCGGGGAGCTGTTTTTT.

CDR3 in DNA: TGCGCCAGCAGCTTACGAGACAGGGACGAGCAGTACTTC. Translated: CASSLRDRDEQYF. The rearrangement links TRBV5-1 to TRBJ2-7; 7 nucleotides match TRBD1. The CDR3 is 13 residues long. Trimming at V came to 2 bases and at J to 5 bases, leaving 4 bases not matched to a gene. Germline V gene sequence: CDR1 SGHRS, CDR2 YFSETQ.

This clone came up a few times. The genes are TRBV6-5 and TRBJ2-1; TRBD1 matches at 9 bases. This CDR3 is 16 amino acids long. V gave up 0 bases and J gave up 4 bases; unmatched junction bases: 4. Germline V lookup: CDR1 MNHEY, CDR2 SVGAGI. CDR3 amino acids: CASSYSPGTGYNEQFF. DNA of the CDR3: TGTGCCAGCAGTTACTCGCCGGGGACAGGGTACAATGAGCAGTTCTTC.

The chain has TRBV2 and TRBJ2-3; 7 nucleotides align to TRBD2. V gave up 2 bases and J gave up 1 base; unmatched junction bases: 6. CDR3 size: 16 residues. Germline V gives CDR1 SNHLY, CDR2 FYNNEI. The CDR3 sequence: CASSERAGYGTDTQYF. The CDR3 DNA reads TGTGCCAGCAGTGAACGAGCGGGATACGGCACAGATACGCAGTATTTT.

The chain recombines TRBV5-1 with TRBJ2-2; 8 bases are a match to TRBD1. CDR1 and CDR2 (germline): SGHRS, YFSETQ. The CDR3 is 14 amino acids. Germline trimming cut 1 base from V and 10 bases from J; bases unmatched to any gene: 6. The CDR3 nucleotides read TGCGCCAGCAGCTTGAGCAGGGGGCATGAGGAGCTGTTTTTT. It encodes CASSLSRGHEELFF.

CDR3 in DNA: TGTGCCAGCAGTCCCAATATGGGGGCCGGAGGTATGGGACATTTT. This codes for CASSPNMGAGGMGHF. The gene calls are TRBV6-5 and TRBJ1-5, with D possibly being TRBD1 (6 bases). Germline V gene sequence: CDR1 MNHEY, CDR2 SVGAGI. The CDR3 has 15 amino acids. The V end lost 5 bases, the J end lost 16 bases, and 27 bases lay between the germline ends.

V and J are TRBV11-2 and TRBJ1-1; tentative D call: TRBD1 (6 bases). This CDR3 region has 13 residues. V was pared by 0 bases and J by 8 bases, with 10 bases between. Germline assignment: CDR1 SGHAT and CDR2 FQNNGV. CDR3 sequence (DNA): TGTGCCAGCAGCTTAGATCTTGGACAGGAAGCTTTCTTT. Encoded protein: CASSLDLGQEAFF.

The rearrangement joins TRBV10-2 to TRBJ2-3, with D possibly TRBD2 on 5 matching bases. This CDR3 comprises 13 residues. Trimming pared 3 bases from V and 5 bases from J, leaving 9 bases between. The V gene's germline CDR1 is WSHSY and CDR2 SAAADI. DNA of the CDR3: TGCGCCAGCAGTGAAGAGGGTGGAGATACGCAGTATTTT. It specifies CASSEEGGDTQYF.

The CDR3 DNA reads as TGTGCCAGTTCTCTCCTAGCGGGTGGGAACACCGGGGAGCTGTTTTTT. This gives the protein CASSLLAGGNTGELFF. This chain connects TRBV19 to TRBJ2-2; TRBD2 matches 8 bases. The CDR3 spans 16 residues. Germline V gives CDR1 LNHDA, CDR2 SQIVND (reference sequence). Germline trimming cut 8 bases from V and 1 base from J; bases unmatched to any gene: 9.

The rearrangement links TRBV18 to TRBJ2-2; D is perhaps TRBD1 (6 bases). V lost 3 bases to trimming and J lost 7 bases, with 15 bases between them. The CDR3 spans 15 residues. The germline V gene has CDR1 KGHSH and CDR2 LQKENI. CDR3 protein: CASSPTGTHSGELFF. The DNA of the CDR3 is TGTGCCAGCTCACCTACAGGGACCCACAGCGGGGAGCTGTTTTTT.

This clone was counted many times. This rearrangement joins TRBV6-6 to TRBJ1-4; 7 nucleotides line up with TRBD1. Trimming took 0 bases from V and 8 from J; bases not matched to a gene: 6. CDR3 length: 15 residues. Germline CDR1 is MNHNY and CDR2 is SVGAGI (reference sequence). For the CDR3, the DNA is TGTGCCAGCAGTTACTCCAGCCAGGGGGTGGAAAAACTGTTTTTT. Translation gives CASSYSSQGVEKLFF.

V is TRBV6-6 and J is TRBJ2-1; TRBD1 matches 11 bases. The V segment lost 5 bases and the J segment 8 bases; nucleotides outside the gene matches: 5. The CDR3 loop spans 14 amino acids. Germline CDR1 reads MNHNY; CDR2 reads SVGAGI (reference sequence). The CDR3 reads CASSVGQGADEQFF. CDR3 nucleotide sequence: TGTGCCAGCAGTGTCGGACAGGGGGCCGATGAGCAGTTCTTC.